This TCR beta chain was obtained from a study of T cell repertoires in cytomegalovirus infection. Whole-study context: A matching HLA type, together with CMV infection, was signaled by public TCR beta signatures.

Study results and caveats: CMV-specific HLA-C-restricted TCR beta clonotypes dominated the ex vivo response. Individuals carrying CMV plus the relevant HLA were identified by cumulative frequency of public TCR beta families.

V was clipped by 2 bases and J by 10 bases, with 14 bases between them. Germline CDR1 is MNHEY and CDR2 is SVGAGI. This CDR3 comprises 13 residues. TCRdb re-analysed the reads in MiXCR, keeping a single row per CDR3 protein. The data show around 490,000 distinct CDR3 sequences, more than 20% seen once. This clonotype was recorded many times. Its antigen remains unidentified. The sequenced material came from PBMCs. The sequence was obtained from a human donor in good health (CMV status not recorded). Some clones in this sample may be carry-over from other donors' samples. The chain carries TRBV6-5 and TRBJ1-1, with D unclear. CDR3 in amino acids: CASSYRGVGGAFF. In DNA, the CDR3 is TGTGCCAGCAGTTACCGTGGGGTGGGTGGAGCTTTCTTT.